The 18 T cell receptor beta chains below were found in one sample sequenced in a study of cytomegalovirus exposure and HLA in healthy donors. In the PCR, 60 Vbeta and 13 Jbeta primers were used. The protocol was immunoSEQ multiplex PCR, while the TCRdb copy is restricted to in-frame clones and leaves out a portion. This repertoire shows around 110,000 clones, roughly four fifths found once; its top ten account for about 1.6%. Sequenced: PBMCs. The receptors were gathered from a man aged 50-60 years in good health and CMV-seronegative.

This chain connects TRBV28 to TRBJ2-3; D might be TRBD2 (7 bases). The CDR3 totals 14 residues. Per germline, CDR1 MDHEN and CDR2 SYDVKM. Between the trimmed V and J ends, which lost 11 bases and 4 bases, there was a span of 19 bases. The CDR3, as DNA: TGTGCCGGGGGGGGCTCGGGGGGCGCAGATACGCAGTATTTT. Its protein is CAGGGSGGADTQYF.

The chain recombines TRBV19 with TRBJ2-5; TRBD1 matches 8 bases. This CDR3 region has 12 residues. Germline V gene sequence: CDR1 LNHDA, CDR2 SQIVND (reference sequence). The V segment lost 3 bases and the J segment 11 bases; nucleotides outside the gene matches: 5. CDR3 loop: CASSIRGQEQYF. In nucleotides, the CDR3 is TGTGCCAGTAGTATCCGGGGACAGGAGCAGTACTTC.

The rearrangement uses TRBV4-2 and TRBJ2-7; TRBD1 agrees at 8 bases. This CDR3 has 15 residues. Germline loops: CDR1 LGHNA, CDR2 YNFKEQ. With V trimmed by 0 bases and J by 6 bases, 7 bases remained unmatched. The CDR3 DNA reads as TGTGCCAGCAGCCAAGAGACGGACAGGGCGGGCGAGCAGTACTTC. Translation: CASSQETDRAGEQYF.

The chain couples TRBV6-1 to TRBJ1-2; no reliable D call. Looked up from germline, CDR1 is MNHNS and CDR2 is SASEGT. This CDR3 spans 15 amino acids. V was trimmed by 3 bases and J by 0 bases, leaving 11 bases between them. The CDR3: CASSEGQAANYGYTF. In DNA form, the CDR3 reads TGTGCCAGCAGTGAGGGCCAGGCAGCTAACTATGGCTACACCTTC.

The chain recombines TRBV9 with TRBJ1-2; D perhaps matches TRBD1 (6 bases). The CDR3 covers 18 residues. CDR1 is SGDLS, CDR2 YYNGEE, per germline. The V end lost 0 bases, the J end lost 2 bases, and 20 bases lay between the germline ends. CDR3 bases: TGTGCCAGCAGCGTAGGTGGACAGTATCTTCCCCTCAACTATGGCTACACCTTC. The encoded protein is CASSVGGQYLPLNYGYTF.

The chain links TRBV29-1 to TRBJ2-5; D may be TRBD1 (5 bases). The CDR3 runs 13 residues. CDR1 SQVTM and CDR2 ANQGSEA come from the germline V gene. The V gene lost 7 bases and the J gene lost 1 base, with 13 bases spanning the gap. This chain's CDR3 is CSGWTSPQETQYF. CDR3 in DNA: TGCAGCGGATGGACATCCCCCCAAGAGACCCAGTACTTC. Variable domain in full (rest from reference TRBV29-1 and TRBJ2-5): SAVISQKPSRDICQRGTSLTIQCQVDSQVTMMFWYRQQPGQSLTLIATANQGSEATYESGFVIDKFPISRPNLTFSTLTVSNMSPEDSSIYLCSGWTSPQETQYFGPGTRLLVL.

The chain is built from TRBV7-9 and TRBJ1-2; 9 positions agree with TRBD1. Looked up from germline, CDR1 is SEHNR and CDR2 is FQNEAQ (reference sequence). CDR3 length: 13 amino acids. The trim removed 1 base at V and 8 bases at J, leaving 2 bases unmatched. The CDR3 DNA is TGTGCCAGCAGCTTAGGACAGGGGGGCGGCTACACCTTC. It encodes CASSLGQGGGYTF.

The V gene is TRBV6-5, the J gene TRBJ1-1; no clear D gene. The CDR3 length is 14 residues. CDR1 and CDR2 (germline): MNHEY, SVGAGI. Between the trimmed V and J ends, which lost 6 bases and 6 bases, there was a span of 17 bases. The CDR3 coding sequence is TGTGCCAGCAGGTCCTCGGAGGGCTCAGCTGAAGCTTTCTTT. Translated: CASRSSEGSAEAFF.

The chain carries TRBV7-2 and TRBJ1-3; D unresolved. V was trimmed by 7 bases and J by 0 bases, leaving 7 bases between them. This CDR3 is 13 amino acids long. Germline V gene data show CDR1 as SGHTA and CDR2 as FQGNSA. The CDR3 DNA reads as TGTGCCAGCAAACAGCCCTCTGGAAACACCATATATTTT. This codes for CASKQPSGNTIYF.

CDR3 bases: TGTGCCAGCAGCTTAGGACAGCGGGACGAGCAGTACTTC. Translation: CASSLGQRDEQYF. The genes are TRBV7-2 and TRBJ2-7; tentatively, D is TRBD2 (6 bases). Trimming left V 1 base short and J 5 bases short, with 9 bases between. This CDR3 region has 13 residues. Germline V gives CDR1 SGHTA, CDR2 FQGNSA.

The chain combines TRBV9 with TRBJ1-4, with D uncertain. The CDR3 loop spans 12 amino acids. In germline, CDR1 is SGDLS, CDR2 YYNGEE. Trimming stripped 3 bases from V and 6 bases from J, with 6 bases between. The CDR3 nucleotides read TGTGCCAGCAGCGCCCGAGATGAAAAACTGTTTTTT. Residues: CASSARDEKLFF.

The chain is built from TRBV11-2 and TRBJ1-2; D gene unclear. CDR1 and CDR2 from the germline V gene are SGHAT and FQNNGV. The V and J ends lost 2 bases and 2 bases respectively, with 9 bases between them. The CDR3 is 14 amino acids. In DNA form, the CDR3 reads TGTGCCAGCAGCTTAAATCCGGGAAACTATGGCTACACCTTC. It yields the protein CASSLNPGNYGYTF.

The chain uses TRBV20-1 and TRBJ2-1, with D unclear. CDR1 DFQATT and CDR2 SNEGSKA come from the germline V gene (reference sequence). The CDR3 spans 9 residues. V dropped 6 bases and J dropped 6 bases, with 3 bases sitting between them. The CDR3 protein is CSALNEQFF. CDR3 coding DNA: TGCAGTGCCCTCAATGAGCAGTTCTTC.

The rearrangement links TRBV11-3 to TRBJ2-1, with TRBD2 identical over 7 bases. Germline values: CDR1 SGHNT, CDR2 YENEEA. The CDR3 consists of 15 residues. The ends lost 5 bases at V and 9 bases at J; junction bases unmatched: 13. The CDR3 DNA follows: TGTGCCAGCAGCCCCCGGAGAGCGGGGAAGACTGAGCAGTTCTTC. Translating gives CASSPRRAGKTEQFF.

The chain carries TRBV5-6 and TRBJ2-7; weak D call: TRBD1 (6 bases). V was cut by 0 bases and J by 3 bases, with 7 bases left in between. The germline V gene encodes CDR1 SGHDT and CDR2 YYEEEE. CDR3 length: 13 amino acids. CDR3 region: CASSLARGYEQYV. CDR3 bases: TGTGCCAGCAGCTTGGCCAGGGGCTACGAGCAGTACGTC.

This chain connects TRBV28 to TRBJ2-3; a weak D match, TRBD1 (6 bases). Germline V lookup: CDR1 MDHEN, CDR2 SYDVKM. The CDR3 sequence is 14 residues long. Trimming shortened V by 10 bases and J by 4 bases, and 18 bases separated the two germline ends. CDR3 amino acids: CATIARGWADTQYF. CDR3 coding DNA: TGTGCCACCATAGCAAGGGGGTGGGCAGATACGCAGTATTTT.

This clone is a singleton in its sample. This chain links TRBV7-2 with TRBJ2-4; 15 bases align to TRBD2. The CDR3 consists of 17 residues. CDR1 is SGHTA and CDR2 is FQGNSA in the germline V gene. The trim removed 0 bases at V and 9 bases at J, leaving 6 bases unmatched. The CDR3 DNA reads as TGTGCCAGCAGCTTAGCTGGGACTAGCGGGGGGCAGGGCATTCAGTACTTC. It specifies CASSLAGTSGGQGIQYF.

The chain has TRBV28 and TRBJ2-7, with D perhaps TRBD1 (5 bases). Germline CDR1 is MDHEN and CDR2 is SYDVKM. Trimming stripped 5 bases from V and 0 bases from J, with 11 bases between. The length of the CDR3 is 14 residues. Written as DNA, the CDR3 is TGTGCCAGCAGTAGACAGAGGAGCTCCTACGAGCAGTACTTC. Its translation is CASSRQRSSYEQYF.